The subject of this entry is one TCR beta chain. This record comes from a study of T cells in tuberculosis. This CDR3 contains 16 residues. Germline assignment: CDR1 LNHDA and CDR2 SQIVND (reference sequence). V was cut by 6 bases and J by 1 base, with 13 bases left in between. TCR-alpha and TCR-beta chains were sequenced unpaired. Generated by immunoSEQ multiplex PCR, the TCRdb table keeps only in-frame clones and is missing some. Altogether roughly 59,000 clones are present, 65% to 90% being singletons, with the ten largest covering over 10%. Thawed, overnight-rested PBMC were stained with GMM-loaded CD1B tetramer, viability dye and anti-CD3, then sorted. CD1B tetramers were loaded with Rhodococcus equi-derived C32 glucose monomycolate.

This clonotype was sampled from an adult woman with latent tuberculosis. J is TRBJ2-6 and V is TRBV19; D is possibly TRBD2 (6 bases). Sequencing input: CD1b-GMM tetramer-negative cells sorted from PBMCs. In DNA form, the CDR3 reads TGTGCCAGTAGCCACCTGGGAGGTTCTGGGGCCAACGTCCTGACTTTC. Its protein product is CASSHLGGSGANVLTF.